A single sample gave rise to the 31 T cell receptor beta chains below, sequenced in a study of T cell repertoires in cytomegalovirus infection. These receptors have no identified antigens. TCRdb re-called the reads through MiXCR, storing one row per CDR3 protein. Of 250,000 to 300,000 distinct CDR3 sequences listed, less than 25% are singletons. Source: cultured PBMCs, taken from culture after CMV antigen stimulation. The receptors originated from a human donor in good health (CMV status not recorded). Some clones in this sample may be carry-over from other donors' samples.

The chain is built from TRBV15 and TRBJ2-2, with D hard to call. Germline CDR1 LNHNV, CDR2 YYDKDF (reference sequence). The V and J ends lost 1 base and 8 bases respectively, with 14 bases between them. CDR3 length: 15 residues. DNA of the CDR3: TGTGCCACCAGCAGAGGGGCCAACAGCAAAGGGGAGCTGTTTTTT. Translated, it gives CATSRGANSKGELFF.

This clonotype came up a few times. V usage is TRBV5-1 and J usage is TRBJ2-7, with D unclear. The CDR3 runs to 13 residues. Germline CDR1 reads SGHRS; CDR2 reads YFSETQ. The ends were cut back, 4 bases at V and 2 bases at J, with 10 bases in the middle. The CDR3 bases are TGCGCCAGCAGCAATCCACCAACCTACGAGCAGTACTTC. This encodes CASSNPPTYEQYF.

In this sample, this clonotype turned up many times. The V and J genes are TRBV7-2 and TRBJ1-2, with 7 bases that match TRBD1. The V segment lost 7 bases and the J segment 2 bases; nucleotides outside the gene matches: 16. The V gene's germline CDR1 is SGHTA and CDR2 FQGNSA. The CDR3 spans 17 residues. Here the CDR3 DNA reads TGTGCCAGCATCCTTAGCGGGGGGGCAGGGGGGAACTATGGCTACACCTTC. Translation gives CASILSGGAGGNYGYTF.

This clonotype was seen a few times. The V and J genes are TRBV7-8 and TRBJ2-7, with 8 bases that match TRBD1. Germline V gives CDR1 SGHVS, CDR2 FQNEAQ. The CDR3 is 13 residues long. The junction had 6 bases not matched to a gene; V was cut back by 6 bases and J by 5 bases. The CDR3 DNA follows: TGTGCCAGCAGTCCCGACAGGGGCAACGAGCAGTACTTC. Translated, it gives CASSPDRGNEQYF.

In the case of this clonotype: Being one base from a much bigger clone, this may be a read error. CDR3 amino acids: CACSKGQSGANVLTF. The CDR3 nucleotides read TGTGCCTGCAGTAAAGGGCAATCTGGGGCCAACGTCCTGACTTTC. V is TRBV7-8 and J is TRBJ2-6; D ambiguous. Germline V CDR1 and CDR2: SGHVS, FQNEAQ. The CDR3 has 15 residues. Full variable domain (rest looked up from reference TRBV7-8 and TRBJ2-6): GAGVSQSPRYKVAKRGQDVALRCDPISGHVSLFWYQQALGQGPEFLTYFQNEAQLDKSGLPSDRFFAERPEGSVSTLKIQRTQQEDSAVYLCACSKGQSGANVLTFGAGSRLTVL.

This clonotype showed up just a few times. The chain combines TRBV7-2 with TRBJ1-1; D gene unclear. Germline CDR1 reads SGHTA; CDR2 reads FQGNSA. The V gene lost 5 bases and the J gene lost 1 base, with 11 bases spanning the gap. There are 14 residues in the CDR3. The CDR3 nucleotides are TGTGCCAGCAGCCCCTTCCGGGGGAACACTGAAGCTTTCTTT. Its translation is CASSPFRGNTEAFF.

This clonotype was seen more than once but under ten times. The chain is built from TRBV4-1 and TRBJ1-1; a possible D gene is TRBD1 (5 bases). Deletions cut 0 bases from V and 1 base from J, with 12 bases between. The length of the CDR3 is 16 residues. Looked up from germline, CDR1 is MGHRA and CDR2 is YSYEKL. The CDR3 is CASSQDPGRGNTEAFF. CDR3 nucleotides: TGCGCCAGCAGCCAAGATCCGGGGAGGGGGAACACTGAAGCTTTCTTT.

The chain has TRBV12-3 or TRBV12-4 and TRBJ1-1, with 8 bases fitting TRBD1. V lost 5 bases and J lost 11; bases outside the gene matches: 7. The CDR3 spans 12 residues. The CDR3 nucleotides read TGTGCCAGCAGTCCTCAGACAGGGGTGGCTTTCTTT. Translation: CASSPQTGVAFF.

CDR3 bases: TGTGCCAGCAGCCCAACTAGCGGGAGGGAGACCCAGTACTTC. It translates to CASSPTSGRETQYF. The chain combines TRBV11-2 with TRBJ2-5; 12 bases fit TRBD2. V was clipped by 5 bases and J by 5 bases; unmatched bases: 3. CDR3 size: 14 residues. Germline assignment: CDR1 SGHAT and CDR2 FQNNGV.

The rearrangement links TRBV18 to TRBJ2-2, with TRBD1 as a possible D gene (6 bases). The V and J ends lost 2 bases and 0 bases respectively, with 13 bases between them. Germline CDR1 KGHSH, CDR2 LQKENI. The CDR3 has 17 residues. The CDR3 loop is CASSPDRTRANTGELFF. In nucleotides, the CDR3 is TGTGCCAGCTCACCAGACAGGACTCGCGCGAACACCGGGGAGCTGTTTTTT. The full variable domain, its missing parts supplied by reference TRBV18 and TRBJ2-2, is NAGVMQNPRHLVRRRGQEARLRCSPMKGHSHVYWYRQLPEEGLKFMVYLQKENIIDESGMPKERFSAEFPKEGPSILRIQQVVRGDSAAYFCASSPDRTRANTGELFFGEGSRLTVL.

This clonotype was found a few times. This rearrangement joins TRBV10-3 to TRBJ2-5; D remains unclear. This CDR3 comprises 13 residues. V lost 2 bases and J 6 bases, leaving 10 bases between the germline ends. Germline values: CDR1 ENHRY, CDR2 SYGVKD. The CDR3 region has the DNA TGTGCCATCAGTGAGACCACGGTACAGACCCAGTACTTC. Amino acids: CAISETTVQTQYF.

The gene calls are TRBV29-1 and TRBJ1-1; TRBD1 is a possible D gene (6 bases). V was shortened by 6 bases and J by 5 bases, with 25 bases between the two germline ends. The CDR3 length is 16 residues. The V gene's germline CDR1 is SQVTM and CDR2 ANQGSEA. The CDR3 region is CSVDQAIGGVGTEAFF. Written as DNA, the CDR3 is TGCAGCGTCGACCAAGCAATAGGGGGTGTGGGGACTGAAGCTTTCTTT.

This clonotype appeared many times. The gene calls are TRBV7-2 and TRBJ1-1; D is ambiguous. The CDR3 runs to 15 residues. V was clipped by 5 bases and J by 4 bases, with 17 bases between them. Germline lookup yields CDR1 SGHTA and CDR2 FQGNSA. In nucleotides, the CDR3 is TGTGCCAGCAGCCTTAACCAAGGATTCGTCACTGAAGCTTTCTTT. Translated, it gives CASSLNQGFVTEAFF.

At least ten counts were recorded for this clonotype. The V gene is TRBV7-6, the J gene TRBJ2-1; D unclear. Germline V gene data show CDR1 as SGHVS and CDR2 as FNYEAQ. V lost 3 bases, J lost 5 bases, and 8 bases lay in between. This CDR3 comprises 13 residues. CDR3 DNA sequence: TGTGCCAGCAGCTTTAACACAAACAATGAGCAGTTCTTC. Its translation is CASSFNTNNEQFF. The full variable domain, its missing parts supplied by reference TRBV7-6 and TRBJ2-1, is GAGVSQSPRYKVTKRGQDVALRCDPISGHVSLYWYRQALGQGPEFLTYFNYEAQQDKSGLPNDRFSAERPEGSISTLTIQRTEQRDSAMYRCASSFNTNNEQFFGPGTRLTVL.

This clonotype appeared many times. The V and J genes are TRBV27 and TRBJ1-2; maybe TRBD1 (5 bases). CDR3 size: 13 residues. The V end was cut by 1 base, the J end by 8 bases, with 11 bases between. CDR1 is MNHEY and CDR2 is SMNVEV in the germline V gene (reference sequence). For the CDR3, the DNA is TGTGCCAGCAGTTTATACCAGGGCCGGGGCTACACCTTC. Protein: CASSLYQGRGYTF.

This chain connects TRBV15 to TRBJ1-4; D uncertain. The CDR3 sequence is 14 residues long. The V and J ends lost 4 bases and 8 bases respectively, with 14 bases between them. CDR1 LNHNV and CDR2 YYDKDF come from the germline V gene (reference sequence). CDR3 residues: CATSKLHRGEKLFF. The DNA for the CDR3 is TGTGCCACCAGCAAGCTCCACAGAGGGGAAAAACTGTTTTTT.

The genes are TRBV27 and TRBJ2-2; 9 positions agree with TRBD1. In germline, CDR1 is MNHEY, CDR2 SMNVEV (reference sequence). Trimming took 5 bases from V and 6 from J; bases not matched to a gene: 7. This CDR3 is built from 15 residues. CDR3 in DNA: TGTGCCAGCAGTCCGGGACAGGGTCTGCCCGGGGAGCTGTTTTTT. Translating it yields CASSPGQGLPGELFF.

This clonotype occurred a few times. V usage is TRBV20-1 and J usage is TRBJ2-3; possible D gene TRBD2, 6 bases. Germline-derived CDR1 and CDR2 are DFQATT and SNEGSKA (reference sequence). The CDR3 extends over 15 amino acids. V was cut by 1 base and J by 3 bases, with 14 bases left in between. The CDR3, as DNA: TGCAGTGCTAGAGCGGACCGGACTAATACAGATACGCAGTATTTT. This sequence encodes CSARADRTNTDTQYF.

There are many counts of this clonotype. This chain joins TRBV12-3 or TRBV12-4 and TRBJ2-1; 7 positions agree with TRBD2. V trimming: 6 bases; J trimming: 4 bases; junction bases outside the gene matches: 6. The CDR3 sequence is 14 residues long. The CDR3 nucleotides are TGTGCCAGCAGCTGGGGAGGGGAGTACAATGAGCAGTTCTTC. This codes for CASSWGGEYNEQFF.

This clonotype came up a few times. The chain links TRBV12-3 or TRBV12-4 to TRBJ1-6; 7 bases are a match to TRBD1. V trimming: 5 bases; J trimming: 9 bases; junction bases outside the gene matches: 4. The CDR3 sequence is 13 residues long. CDR3 nucleotide sequence: TGTGCCAGCAGTATTTACAGGGGTTCACCCCTCCACTTT. It specifies CASSIYRGSPLHF.

V and J are TRBV18 and TRBJ2-3; the D gene is possibly TRBD2 (6 bases). The CDR3 spans 16 residues. Trimming took 2 bases from V and 2 from J, leaving 14 bases between them. Per the germline V gene, CDR1 is KGHSH and CDR2 is LQKENI. CDR3 loop: CASSPGGAKSTDTQYF. The DNA of the CDR3 is TGTGCCAGCTCACCAGGAGGGGCTAAATCCACAGATACGCAGTATTTT.

The genes are TRBV11-3 and TRBJ1-1; 9 bases match TRBD1. The length of the CDR3 is 11 residues. The germline V gene encodes CDR1 SGHNT and CDR2 YENEEA. V dropped 6 bases and J dropped 9; count of bases not matched to a gene: 2. CDR3 protein: CASRGQGQAFF. The CDR3 DNA follows: TGTGCCAGCAGGGGACAGGGACAAGCTTTCTTT.

This chain connects TRBV6-2 or TRBV6-3 to TRBJ1-5, with a weak D call TRBD1 (5 bases). V was clipped by 4 bases and J by 6 bases, with 22 bases between them. CDR1 MNHEY and CDR2 SVGEGT come from the germline V gene. The CDR3 spans 17 residues. CDR3 in DNA: TGTGCCAGCAGTTCCCTATCCGCCATGGGAGGGACTCAGCCCCAGCATTTT. Translation gives CASSSLSAMGGTQPQHF.

This chain uses TRBV28 with TRBJ1-5; possible D gene TRBD1, 6 bases. Trimming took off 3 bases at V and 3 bases at J, with 9 bases between the two ends. This CDR3 spans 14 amino acids. Germline lookup yields CDR1 MDHEN and CDR2 SYDVKM. CDR3 loop: CASSFAGVNQPQHF. In DNA, the CDR3 is TGTGCCAGCAGTTTTGCAGGGGTCAATCAGCCCCAGCATTTT.

This clonotype has a handful of counts. The rearrangement uses TRBV6-2 or TRBV6-3 and TRBJ2-5; 7 bases line up with TRBD2. CDR1 and CDR2 from the germline V gene are MNHEY and SVGEGT. V shed 5 bases and J 3 bases; nucleotides not matched to a gene: 9. The CDR3 runs 15 residues. CDR3 amino acids: CASSPNAAGEETQYF. The CDR3 DNA sequence: TGTGCCAGCAGTCCTAACGCGGCGGGAGAAGAGACCCAGTACTTC.

The V call is TRBV6-5, the J call TRBJ2-2, with 7 bases identical to TRBD2. V gave up 5 bases and J gave up 4 bases; unmatched junction bases: 10. Germline CDR1 is MNHEY and CDR2 is SVGAGI. This CDR3 region has 16 residues. The chain's CDR3 is CASSTLGGSGTGELFF. The CDR3 DNA reads TGTGCCAGCAGTACCCTCGGGGGGAGTGGCACCGGGGAGCTGTTTTTT.

This clonotype was observed at least ten times. An end of the junction differs from the germline gene, which may be a read error. V and J are TRBV19 and TRBJ1-1, with no clear D. The length of the CDR3 is 12 residues. The V gene's germline CDR1 is LNHDA and CDR2 SQIVND (reference sequence). The CDR3 here is CASSRPNTEAFF. The CDR3 DNA is TGTGCCAGCAGTAGGCCCAACACTGAAGCTTTCTTT.

In nucleotides, the CDR3 is TGTGCCAGCAAAGCGGAGCTCTCCTACGAGCAGTACGTC. Its translation is CASKAELSYEQYV. The chain joins TRBV2 to TRBJ2-7; tentative D call: TRBD2 (5 bases). Germline V gene sequence: CDR1 SNHLY, CDR2 FYNNEI. The CDR3 covers 13 residues. With 7 bases removed from V and 0 bases from J, the gap between germline ends came to 10 bases.

This clonotype was detected many times. The V gene is TRBV7-2, the J gene TRBJ2-3; 12 bases line up with TRBD1. The germline V gene has CDR1 SGHTA and CDR2 FQGNSA. The junction had 9 bases not matched to a gene; V was cut back by 5 bases and J by 3 bases. This CDR3 comprises 17 residues. The CDR3 DNA sequence: TGTGCCAGCAGCATCCGGGACAGGGGGCTCGGGACAGATACGCAGTATTTT. Its translation is CASSIRDRGLGTDTQYF.

This clonotype was seen repeatedly, ten times or more. The rearrangement joins TRBV7-2 to TRBJ1-1; TRBD1 aligns across 9 bases. The germline V gene encodes CDR1 SGHTA and CDR2 FQGNSA. J gave up 5 bases and V 1 base, and 5 bases lay outside the gene matches. CDR3 length: 15 residues. The CDR3 nucleotides are TGTGCCAGCAGCTTAGATCGACAGGGGGGGACTGAAGCTTTCTTT. Protein product: CASSLDRQGGTEAFF.

The J gene is TRBJ2-1, the V gene TRBV3-1, with TRBD1 identical over 8 bases. J lost 4 bases, V lost 8 bases, and 7 bases had no gene match. The CDR3 loop spans 14 amino acids. Germline V gives CDR1 LGHDT, CDR2 YNNKEL (reference sequence). CDR3: CASAPGGFYNEQFF. In DNA, the CDR3 is TGTGCCAGCGCCCCAGGGGGCTTTTACAATGAGCAGTTCTTC.